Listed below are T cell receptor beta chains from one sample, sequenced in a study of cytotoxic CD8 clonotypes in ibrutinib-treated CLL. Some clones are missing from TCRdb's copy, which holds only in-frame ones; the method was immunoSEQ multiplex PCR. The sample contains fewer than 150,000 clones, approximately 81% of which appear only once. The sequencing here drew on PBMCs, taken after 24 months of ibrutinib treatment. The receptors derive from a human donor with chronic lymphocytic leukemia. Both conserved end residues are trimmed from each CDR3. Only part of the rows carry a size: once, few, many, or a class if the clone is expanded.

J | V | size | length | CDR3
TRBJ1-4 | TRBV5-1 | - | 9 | ASSLEGKLF
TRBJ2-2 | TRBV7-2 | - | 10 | ASSIVGGELF
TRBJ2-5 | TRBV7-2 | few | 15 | ASSLRLAGSTQETQY
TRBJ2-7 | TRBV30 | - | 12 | AFLPASGAYEQY
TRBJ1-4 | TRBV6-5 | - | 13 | ASSPSPTLTGKLF
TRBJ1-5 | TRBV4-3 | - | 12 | ASRSTQGQGNMH
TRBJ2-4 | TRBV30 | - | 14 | ASRQGWNIAKNIQY
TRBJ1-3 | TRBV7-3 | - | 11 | ASSLIAGNTIY
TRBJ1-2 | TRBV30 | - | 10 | AWSGTGYGYT
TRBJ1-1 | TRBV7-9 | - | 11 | ASSSVSYTEAF
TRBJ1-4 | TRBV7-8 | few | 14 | ASSLVSGSANEKLF
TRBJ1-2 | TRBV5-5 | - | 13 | ASSLGGSSNYGYT
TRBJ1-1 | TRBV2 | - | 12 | ASILGGVGTEAF
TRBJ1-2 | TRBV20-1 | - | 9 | SVQGHYGYT
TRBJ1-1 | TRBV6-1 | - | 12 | ASSESAVVTEAF
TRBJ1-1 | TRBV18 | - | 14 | ASSPPSMTGNTEAF
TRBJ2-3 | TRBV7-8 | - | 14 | ASSLDRLASTDTQY
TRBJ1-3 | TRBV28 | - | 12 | ASSQQGEGNTIY
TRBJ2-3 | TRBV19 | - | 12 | ASSKKGAKDTQY
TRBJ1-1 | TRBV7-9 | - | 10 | ASSLVTRKAF
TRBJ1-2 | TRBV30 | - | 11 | AWSPSPGGGYT
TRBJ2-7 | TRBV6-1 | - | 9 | ASSELEGEY
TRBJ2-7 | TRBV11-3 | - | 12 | ASSLFNRSYEQY
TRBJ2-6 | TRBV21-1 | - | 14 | ASSKRGGIGANVLT
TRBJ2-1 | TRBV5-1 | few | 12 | ASSLGDRNNEQF
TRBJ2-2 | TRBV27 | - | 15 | ASSFISFNLNTGELF
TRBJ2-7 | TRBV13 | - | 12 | ASSIRTDSYEQY
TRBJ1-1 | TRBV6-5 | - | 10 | ASSWGQGEAF
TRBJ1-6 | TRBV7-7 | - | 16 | ASSPTSKFLIYNSPLH
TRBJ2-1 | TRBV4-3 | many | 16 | ASSQGGIGVGSYNEQF
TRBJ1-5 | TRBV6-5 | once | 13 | ASSPRGKMGQPQH
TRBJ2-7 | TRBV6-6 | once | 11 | ASSRQGAGEQY
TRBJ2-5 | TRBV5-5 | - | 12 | ASSLGGFGETQY
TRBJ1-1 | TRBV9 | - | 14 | ASSPRGTGENTEAF
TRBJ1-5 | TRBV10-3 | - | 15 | AISASTPGGTNQPQH
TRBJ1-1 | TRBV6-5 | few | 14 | ASSYLSRGRDTEAF
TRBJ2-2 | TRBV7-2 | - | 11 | ASSSTRAGELF
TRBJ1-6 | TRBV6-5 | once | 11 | ASRTFRDSPLH
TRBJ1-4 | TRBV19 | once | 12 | ASSQQGTNEKLF
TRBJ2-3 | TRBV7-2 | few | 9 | ASSTTDTQY
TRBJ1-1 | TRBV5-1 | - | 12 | ASSFGHMNTEAF
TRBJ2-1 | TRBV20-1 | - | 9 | SRRGYNEQF
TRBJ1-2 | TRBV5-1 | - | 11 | ASSSGTGADFT
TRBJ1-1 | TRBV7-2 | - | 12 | ASRHRAPNTEAF
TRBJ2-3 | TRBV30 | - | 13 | AWGRQGGFGDTQY
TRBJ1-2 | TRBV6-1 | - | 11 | ASSPLGEGTNT
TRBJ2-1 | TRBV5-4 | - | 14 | ASSSQGPRYNNEQF
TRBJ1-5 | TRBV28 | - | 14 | ASSLTGGPGNQPQH
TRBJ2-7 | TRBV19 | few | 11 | ASTISGSYEQY
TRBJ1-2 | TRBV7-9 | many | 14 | ASSTHTTSLNYGYT